This T cell receptor (beta chain) was sequenced during a study of glioma-infiltrating T cells after dendritic cell vaccination. This CDR3 region has 15 residues. The trim removed 4 bases at V and 1 base at J, leaving 7 bases unmatched. Germline lookup yields CDR1 SGHNT and CDR2 YYREEE (reference sequence). The time point is: after dendritic cell vaccination, including at tumor progression/relapse. This clone appeared a single time. Up to about 2 ug genomic DNA was used for TCRB CDR3 amplification. TCRdb's copy holds only in-frame clones and misses some; the assay was immunoSEQ multiplex PCR. The data show fewer than 85,000 clones, with 80% to 90% seen just once and around 2.4% held by the top ten.

V and J are TRBV5-4 and TRBJ2-5, with 7 bases that match TRBD2. This receptor was taken from a human donor with glioblastoma. The material sequenced was blood, taken after dendritic cell vaccination. The DNA for the CDR3 is TGTGCCAGCAGCAAGACGGGAGGCCCCCAAGAGACCCAGTACTTC. This sequence encodes CASSKTGGPQETQYF.